This entry features one T cell receptor beta chain sequence. Its antigen is unknown. These data belong to a study of T cell responses to AZD1222 COVID-19 vaccine. Across the study: Researchers grouped second doses given at about 4 or about 12 weeks into one pool. Whole-study findings and limits: At 160-218 and 743-854, vaccine-associated CD4 TCRs were dominant, and they spanned spike. Females outnumbered males among donors, who were mostly white British; clonal diversity was possibly underestimated. Targeting of unmutated variant regions was reportedly seen in nearly half of spike-specific TCRs.

Data came from immunoSEQ multiplex PCR; TCRdb stores just in-frame clones and leaves some out. The sample has about 160,000 clones, approximately 94% seen once. The germline CDR1 and CDR2 sequences are SGHRS and YFSETQ. J was trimmed by 2 bases and V by 4 bases; bases with no gene match: 5. The CDR3 contains 15 residues. The TCR comes from an adult in good health. The material sequenced was peripheral blood, taken on day 0 of AZD1222 vaccination. The V gene is TRBV5-1, the J gene TRBJ1-5; 8 bases agree with TRBD1. The CDR3 coding sequence is TGCGCCAGCAGCGCATCAGGGGGCGGCAATCAGCCCCAGCATTTT. Amino acids: CASSASGGGNQPQHF.